The text below deals with one T cell receptor (beta chain). Its antigen is unknown. The study recruited healthy Caucasian donors from Russia who were aged roughly 6 to 95. The sample, approximately 11 milliliters of peripheral blood, was drawn from each donor. This entry comes from a study of blood T cells in healthy people across ages. General study points: A roughly linear age-dependent decrease characterized TCR beta diversity per million T cells. Among long-lived donors, naive CD4+ cells were more numerous and diversity higher than in aged donors.

A J-beta primer mix and a sample-barcoded 5' primer were used in a second PCR of about 7 to 12 cycles. TCRdb redid the calling of the 5' RACE reads with MiXCR, one entry per CDR3 protein. The table records fewer than 1.5 million distinct CDR3 sequences, roughly 40% of them present only once. V dropped 4 bases and J dropped 7 bases, with 17 bases sitting between them. This CDR3 is built from 15 residues. Germline V CDR1 and CDR2: MNHEY, SVGEGT. Source material: blood. The receptor's source is a woman in her late teens or twenties in good health. The chain recombines TRBV6-2 or TRBV6-3 with TRBJ1-5; D possibly corresponds to TRBD1 (5 bases). CDR3 residues: CASSSPFDRIQPQHF. CDR3 coding DNA: TGTGCCAGCAGTTCCCCCTTCGACAGAATACAGCCCCAGCATTTT.